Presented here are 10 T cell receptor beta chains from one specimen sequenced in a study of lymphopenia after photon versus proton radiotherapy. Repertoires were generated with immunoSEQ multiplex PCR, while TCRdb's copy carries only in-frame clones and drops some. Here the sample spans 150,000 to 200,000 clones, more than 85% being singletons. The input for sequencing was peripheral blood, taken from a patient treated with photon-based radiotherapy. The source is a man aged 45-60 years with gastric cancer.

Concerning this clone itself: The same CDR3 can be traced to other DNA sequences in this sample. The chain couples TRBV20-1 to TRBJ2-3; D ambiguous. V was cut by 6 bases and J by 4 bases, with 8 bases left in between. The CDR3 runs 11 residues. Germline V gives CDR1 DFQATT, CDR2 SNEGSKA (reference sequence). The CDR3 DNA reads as TGCAGTGCCCCACGGGCAGATACGCAGTATTTT. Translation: CSAPRADTQYF.

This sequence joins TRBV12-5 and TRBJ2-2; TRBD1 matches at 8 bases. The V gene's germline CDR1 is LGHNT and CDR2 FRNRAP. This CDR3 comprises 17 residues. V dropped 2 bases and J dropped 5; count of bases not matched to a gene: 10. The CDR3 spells CASGLTRTGQVTGELFF. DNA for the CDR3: TGTGCTAGTGGTTTGACCAGGACAGGGCAAGTAACCGGGGAGCTGTTTTTT.

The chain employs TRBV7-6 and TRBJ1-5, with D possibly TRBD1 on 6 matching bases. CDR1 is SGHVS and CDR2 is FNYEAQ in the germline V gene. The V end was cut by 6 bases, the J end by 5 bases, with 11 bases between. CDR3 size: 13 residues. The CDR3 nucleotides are TGTGCCAGCAGTAGGGGGGAGGATCAGCCCCAGCATTTT. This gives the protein CASSRGEDQPQHF.

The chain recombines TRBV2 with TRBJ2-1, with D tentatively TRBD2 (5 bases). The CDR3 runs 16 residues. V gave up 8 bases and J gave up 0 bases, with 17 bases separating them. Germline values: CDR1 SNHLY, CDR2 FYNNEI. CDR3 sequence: CASLLLSGSSYNEQFF. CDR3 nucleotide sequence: TGTGCCAGCCTCCTCCTTTCGGGGAGCTCCTACAATGAGCAGTTCTTC.

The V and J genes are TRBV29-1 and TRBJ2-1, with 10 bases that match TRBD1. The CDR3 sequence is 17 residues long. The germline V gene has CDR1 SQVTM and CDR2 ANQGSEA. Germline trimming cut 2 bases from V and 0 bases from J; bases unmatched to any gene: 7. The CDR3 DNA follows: TGCAGCGTTGAAAAAGGACAGGGGGTTAGCTCCTACAATGAGCAGTTCTTC. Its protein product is CSVEKGQGVSSYNEQFF.

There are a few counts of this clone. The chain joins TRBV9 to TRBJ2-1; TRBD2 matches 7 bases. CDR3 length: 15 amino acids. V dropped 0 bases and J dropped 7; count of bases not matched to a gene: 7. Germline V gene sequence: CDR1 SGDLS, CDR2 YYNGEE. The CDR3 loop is CASSVVGGSVNEQFF. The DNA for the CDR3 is TGTGCCAGCAGCGTAGTCGGCGGGAGTGTGAATGAGCAGTTCTTC.

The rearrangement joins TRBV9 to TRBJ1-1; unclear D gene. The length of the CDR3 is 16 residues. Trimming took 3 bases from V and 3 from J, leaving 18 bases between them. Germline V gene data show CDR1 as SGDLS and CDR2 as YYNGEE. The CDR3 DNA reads TGTGCCAGCAGCGCCACGGGGTTCTATAGGGACACTGAAGCTTTCTTT. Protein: CASSATGFYRDTEAFF. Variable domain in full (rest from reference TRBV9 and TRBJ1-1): DSGVTQTPKHLITATGQRVTLRCSPRSGDLSVYWYQQSLDQGLQFLIQYYNGEERAKGNILERFSAQQFPDLHSELNLSSLELGDSALYFCASSATGFYRDTEAFFGQGTRLTVV.

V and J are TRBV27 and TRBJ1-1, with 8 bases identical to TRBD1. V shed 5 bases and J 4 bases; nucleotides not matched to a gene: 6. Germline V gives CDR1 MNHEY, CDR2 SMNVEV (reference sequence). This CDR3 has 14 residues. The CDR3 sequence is CASSIRQGITEAFF. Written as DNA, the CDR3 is TGTGCCAGCAGTATACGACAGGGGATCACTGAAGCTTTCTTT.

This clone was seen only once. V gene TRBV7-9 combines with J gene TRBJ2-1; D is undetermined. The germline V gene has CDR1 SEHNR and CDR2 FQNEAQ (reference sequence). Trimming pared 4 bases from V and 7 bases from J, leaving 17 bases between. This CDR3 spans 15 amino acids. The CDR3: CASSSPESIGNEQFF. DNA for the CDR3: TGTGCCAGCAGCTCCCCGGAGTCAATAGGGAATGAGCAGTTCTTC.

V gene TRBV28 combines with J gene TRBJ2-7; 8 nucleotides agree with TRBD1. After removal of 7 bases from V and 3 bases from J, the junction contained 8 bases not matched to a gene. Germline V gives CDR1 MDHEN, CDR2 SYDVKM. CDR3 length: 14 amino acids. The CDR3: CASTSSDRGYEQYF. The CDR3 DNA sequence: TGTGCCAGCACCAGCTCAGACAGGGGCTACGAGCAGTACTTC.